These T cell receptor beta chains were read from a single sample in a study of human T cells and chemical hapten exposure. MiXCR, run by TCRdb on the RACE reads, gives a single entry per CDR3 protein. The sample holds fewer than 300,000 distinct CDR3 sequences, 7.5% to 10% seen once. The input for sequencing was whole blood, taken in connection with sensitization to the hapten diphenylcyclopropenone (DPC). These TCRs come from a woman aged 40 to 49 with alopecia areata. Some clones in this sample may be carry-over from other donors' samples. Both conserved end residues are part of each CDR3. A D gene is named only where the DNA matches it firmly. Part of the rows lack a size; the others show once, few, many or a class for expanded clones.

TRBD1,TRBV20-1,TRBJ2-1,.,15,CSARDPGQGVYEQFF,TGCAGTGCTAGAGATCCGGGACAGGGGGTCTATGAGCAGTTCTTC
.,TRBV6-2/TRBV6-3,TRBJ1-1,many,14,CASSYVYKNTEAFF,TGTGCCAGCAGTTACGTCTACAAGAACACTGAAGCTTTCTTT
TRBD2,TRBV27,TRBJ2-7,few,16,CASSIRLAGSPGEQYF,TGTGCCAGCAGTATCCGACTAGCGGGGTCGCCTGGGGAGCAGTACTTC
.,TRBV7-9,TRBJ2-7,.,18,CASSGGQEIGYYYYEQYF,TGTGCCAGCAGCGGAGGACAAGAAATCGGATATTACTACTACGAGCAGTACTTC
TRBD2,TRBV6-5,TRBJ2-4,few,16,CASSPISGSGLNIQYF,TGTGCCAGCAGCCCAATTAGCGGGAGTGGGTTGAACATTCAGTACTTC
TRBD2,TRBV24-1,TRBJ2-1,.,14,CATSLSGIYNEQFF,TGTGCCACCAGTCTTAGCGGGATATACAATGAGCAGTTCTTC
.,TRBV6-6,TRBJ1-2,.,14,CASSRPQNSYGYTF,TGTGCCAGCAGCCGACCCCAAAACTCCTATGGCTACACCTTC
TRBD1,TRBV7-9,TRBJ1-6,.,15,CASSLNSDRGEPLHF,TGTGCCAGCAGCTTAAATTCCGACAGGGGAGAGCCCCTCCACTTT
.,TRBV7-2,TRBJ1-5,many,13,CASSLGGAQPQHF,TGTGCCAGCAGCTTGGGGGGGGCCCAGCCCCAGCATTTT
.,TRBV12-3/TRBV12-4,TRBJ2-5,.,12,CASSPNGETQYF,TGTGCCAGCAGTCCAAATGGCGAGACCCAGTACTTC
TRBD1,TRBV15,TRBJ1-2,many,14,CATRGGDRVYGYTF,TGTGCCACCAGGGGTGGGGACAGGGTCTATGGCTACACCTTC
.,TRBV21-1,TRBJ2-7,many,17,CASSASRSSPTLNEQYF,TGTGCCAGCAGCGCTTCAAGATCGAGTCCCACCCTAAACGAGCAGTACTTC
TRBD1,TRBV6-2/TRBV6-3,TRBJ2-7,few,13,CASSYPQGYEQYF,TGTGCCAGCAGTTACCCACAGGGGTACGAGCAGTACTTC
.,TRBV7-2,TRBJ2-3,.,14,CASGPSRVTDTQYF,TGTGCCAGCGGCCCCTCACGTGTCACAGATACGCAGTATTTT
.,TRBV6-6,TRBJ2-4,many,15,CASSGAKGGSNIQYF,TGTGCCAGCAGTGGAGCCAAAGGGGGTTCGAACATTCAGTACTTC
.,TRBV6-6,TRBJ2-5,.,15,CASSPGPLYQETQYF,TGTGCCAGCAGTCCGGGACCCCTGTACCAAGAGACCCAGTACTTC
TRBD1,TRBV5-1,TRBJ1-1,few,16,CASSGTGNLWNTEAFF,TGCGCCAGCAGTGGGACAGGGAATCTTTGGAACACTGAAGCTTTCTTT
.,TRBV4-3,TRBJ1-5,.,15,CASSQDLDSNQPQHF,TGCGCCAGCAGCCAAGATCTGGATAGCAATCAGCCCCAGCATTTT
TRBD2,TRBV4-2,TRBJ2-3,few,15,CASSRREADLDTQYF,TGTGCCAGCAGCCGACGGGAGGCTGACTTAGATACGCAGTATTTT
TRBD2,TRBV27,TRBJ2-7,many,15,CASSPILTSGREQYF,TGTGCCAGCAGTCCCATTCTGACTAGCGGGCGCGAGCAGTACTTC
.,TRBV7-9,TRBJ1-1,.,14,CASSPDRTYTEAFF,TGTGCCAGCAGTCCCGACAGGACTTACACTGAAGCTTTCTTT
TRBD1,TRBV6-1,TRBJ1-3,.,13,CATKLQGGNTIYF,TGTGCCACCAAACTACAGGGGGGAAACACCATATATTTT
.,TRBV28,TRBJ1-2,many,13,CASSQGRDYGYTF,TGTGCCAGCAGTCAGGGACGGGACTATGGCTACACCTTC
TRBD1,TRBV28,TRBJ1-5,many,14,CASIKDRGHQPQHF,TGTGCCAGCATAAAGGACAGGGGGCATCAGCCCCAGCATTTT
TRBD1,TRBV6-6,TRBJ2-3,few,16,CASSYRGQGKQDTQYF,TGTGCCAGCAGTTACAGGGGACAGGGGAAACAAGATACGCAGTATTTT
.,TRBV5-8,TRBJ2-2,.,16,CASSLGSGTNTGELFF,TGTGCCAGCAGCTTGGGGTCGGGGACTAACACCGGGGAGCTGTTTTTT
TRBD1,TRBV6-5,TRBJ2-7,.,13,CASSKGQTYEQYF,TGTGCCAGCAGTAAGGGACAGACCTACGAGCAGTACTTC
.,TRBV7-9,TRBJ1-2,many,15,CASSLNLQEVTGYTF,TGTGCCAGCAGCTTAAATCTACAGGAGGTTACGGGCTACACCTTC
TRBD2,TRBV28,TRBJ2-3,.,15,CASSSTSGNSGGQYF,TGTGCCAGCAGTTCGACTAGCGGGAATTCCGGGGGGCAGTATTTT
.,TRBV6-5,TRBJ2-3,few,15,CASSYSGAGGDTQYF,TGTGCCAGCAGTTACTCGGGAGCCGGAGGAGATACGCAGTATTTT
TRBD1,TRBV29-1,TRBJ1-2,many,13,CSVERQGYNGYTF,TGCAGCGTGGAAAGACAGGGATATAATGGCTACACCTTC
.,TRBV7-8,TRBJ2-5,.,13,CASSLVDGETQYF,TGTGCCAGCAGCTTAGTTGACGGAGAGACCCAGTACTTC
.,TRBV9,TRBJ2-1,few,14,CASSVAGESNEQFF,TGTGCCAGCAGCGTGGCAGGGGAAAGCAATGAGCAGTTCTTC
TRBD2,TRBV4-3,TRBJ2-3,few,15,CASSYLIAGSDTQYF,TGCGCCAGCAGCTATCTTATAGCGGGATCAGATACGCAGTATTTT
TRBD1,TRBV6-5,TRBJ1-2,.,14,CASSYGTGMGGYTF,TGTGCCAGCAGTTACGGGACAGGGATGGGTGGCTACACCTTC
.,TRBV2,TRBJ2-5,few,12,CASRGLSQTQYF,TGTGCCAGCAGGGGTCTCAGCCAGACCCAGTACTTC
.,TRBV24-1,TRBJ2-5,many,14,CATKGYGWQETQYF,TGTGCCACTAAGGGCTACGGGTGGCAAGAGACCCAGTACTTC
.,TRBV6-2/TRBV6-3,TRBJ2-3,.,16,CASSYSHTERTDTQYF,TGTGCCAGCAGTTACTCACACACGGAACGCACAGATACGCAGTATTTT
.,TRBV30,TRBJ2-1,.,15,CAWSGVALLYNEQFF,TGTGCCTGGAGTGGAGTAGCCCTACTCTACAATGAGCAGTTCTTC
TRBD2,TRBV7-9,TRBJ2-7,many,13,CASSSGLAGGQYF,TGTGCCAGCAGCTCCGGACTAGCGGGAGGGCAGTACTTC
.,TRBV7-2,TRBJ1-5,few,14,CASSGVGYFQPQHF,TGTGCCAGCAGCGGGGTCGGGTACTTTCAGCCCCAGCATTTT
TRBD1,TRBV20-1,TRBJ1-4,few,15,CSAGAGGSSNEKLFF,TGCAGTGCCGGGGCAGGGGGCTCGTCTAATGAAAAACTGTTTTTT
.,TRBV30,TRBJ2-3,few,13,CAWSYRAPDTQYF,TGTGCCTGGAGCTACAGGGCCCCTGATACGCAGTATTTT
.,TRBV7-9,TRBJ2-2,many,13,CATRHLSTGELFF,TGTGCCACCCGACACCTTTCCACCGGGGAGCTGTTTTTT
.,TRBV14,TRBJ2-5,.,15,CASSQDINSQETQYF,TGTGCCAGCAGCCAAGATATTAACAGCCAAGAGACCCAGTACTTC
.,TRBV20-1,TRBJ2-1,few,15,CSARTAGSSYNEQFF,TGCAGTGCTAGGACGGCGGGGAGCTCCTACAATGAGCAGTTCTTC
.,TRBV28,TRBJ2-7,few,15,CASQPTQNPIYEQYF,TGTGCCAGCCAACCCACCCAAAACCCCATCTACGAGCAGTACTTC
.,TRBV5-6,TRBJ2-2,many,15,CASAIRTIPPGELFF,TGTGCCAGCGCAATTCGGACTATTCCGCCCGGGGAGCTGTTTTTT
.,TRBV18,TRBJ1-5,.,16,CASSQNDRLSNQPQHF,TGTGCCAGCTCGCAGAATGACCGACTTAGCAATCAGCCCCAGCATTTT
TRBD1,TRBV28,TRBJ1-1,.,15,CASSFSGTGGTEAFF,TGTGCCAGCAGTTTTTCGGGGACAGGGGGAACTGAAGCTTTCTTT
.,TRBV7-3,TRBJ2-1,few,14,CASSLAGRTNEQFF,TGTGCCAGCAGCTTAGCGGGGCGCACGAATGAGCAGTTCTTC
.,TRBV5-6,TRBJ2-6,.,14,CASSVGSGANVLTF,TGTGCCAGCAGCGTCGGGTCTGGGGCCAACGTCCTGACTTTC
.,TRBV6-1,TRBJ2-3,few,16,CASSANRVLGTDTQYF,TGTGCCAGCAGCGCCAACAGGGTACTAGGCACAGATACGCAGTATTTT
.,TRBV7-9,TRBJ1-1,many,13,CASMSNPNTEAFF,TGTGCCAGCATGTCTAACCCGAACACTGAAGCTTTCTTT
.,TRBV27,TRBJ1-3,few,14,CASSLQGDGNTIYF,TGTGCCAGCAGCTTACAGGGAGATGGAAACACCATATATTTT
.,TRBV7-9,TRBJ1-1,many,11,CASSDTSEAFF,TGTGCCAGCAGCGATACTAGTGAAGCTTTCTTT
.,TRBV18,TRBJ2-5,few,13,CASSPDLQETQYF,TGTGCCAGCTCACCGGATTTACAAGAGACCCAGTACTTC